A single sample is the source of the 25 T cell receptor beta chains below, sequenced in a study of blood T cell repertoires in COVID-19. Here immunoSEQ multiplex PCR was the method, and the copy in TCRdb shows in-frame clones only, minus some. The data hold about 220,000 clones, with over 75% observed a single time. Specimen: PBMCs or T cells enriched from blood (not recorded which). These receptors were collected from a woman between 55 and 75 years old who had recovered from COVID-19.

The chain uses TRBV6-2 or TRBV6-3 and TRBJ1-2; D remains unclear. Germline V CDR1 and CDR2: MNHEY, SVGEGT. This CDR3 region has 13 residues. Trimming stripped 5 bases from V and 2 bases from J, with 9 bases between. The CDR3 protein is CASSRTENYGYTF. The CDR3 nucleotides read TGTGCCAGCAGTAGGACTGAGAACTATGGCTACACCTTC.

Remarks on this clone: This same CDR3 is encoded by further DNA sequences in the sample. The chain couples TRBV7-2 to TRBJ1-5; D uncertain. V lost 2 bases and J 2 bases, leaving 4 bases between the germline ends. Germline V gene lookup returns CDR1 SGHTA and CDR2 FQGNSA. The CDR3 is 13 residues long. The CDR3 spells CASSLQGNQPQHF. The CDR3 DNA is TGTGCCAGCAGCTTACAGGGCAATCAGCCCCAGCATTTT.

This clone came up once. This chain connects TRBV5-6 to TRBJ1-1; D gene ambiguous. Germline V lookup: CDR1 SGHDT, CDR2 YYEEEE. This CDR3 comprises 12 residues. V was pared by 4 bases and J by 8 bases, with 12 bases between. CDR3 DNA: TGTGCCAGCAGCCAAGACGGAGGGGAAGCTTTCTTT. It is translated as CASSQDGGEAFF.

The CDR3 DNA follows: TGTGCCAGCAGCTTACGGGCGGGTGCCCGCTACGAGCAGTACTTC. Translating gives CASSLRAGARYEQYF. The chain combines TRBV7-8 with TRBJ2-7; maybe TRBD2 (5 bases). The germline gives CDR1 SGHVS, CDR2 FQNEAQ. The V and J ends lost 2 bases and 3 bases respectively, with 14 bases between them. This CDR3 is 15 amino acids long.

The CDR3 DNA is TGTGCCAGTAGACAGGGTGCGGGTCAGCCCCAGCATTTT. Translation: CASRQGAGQPQHF. The chain is built from TRBV19 and TRBJ1-5; the D gene is possibly TRBD1 (6 bases). V gave up 6 bases and J gave up 6 bases, with 12 bases separating them. This CDR3 is built from 13 residues. CDR1 and CDR2 (germline): LNHDA, SQIVND (reference sequence).

The J gene is TRBJ2-1, the V gene TRBV9; tentative D call: TRBD1 (6 bases). The germline V gene encodes CDR1 SGDLS and CDR2 YYNGEE. Deletions cut 2 bases from V and 3 bases from J, with 9 bases between. This CDR3 has 14 residues. CDR3 sequence reads: CASSVAGDYNEQFF. CDR3 coding DNA: TGTGCCAGCAGCGTTGCAGGGGACTACAATGAGCAGTTCTTC.

The V and J genes are TRBV7-9 and TRBJ1-5; D perhaps matches TRBD1 (6 bases). V was trimmed by 5 bases and J by 0 bases, leaving 23 bases between them. This CDR3 contains 19 residues. CDR1 SEHNR and CDR2 FQNEAQ come from the germline V gene (reference sequence). CDR3 residues: CASSHPHGTSLYSNQPQHF. The CDR3 coding sequence is TGTGCCAGCAGCCACCCCCACGGGACATCACTTTATAGCAATCAGCCCCAGCATTTT. The variable domain in full, completed from reference TRBV7-9 and TRBJ1-5, reads DTGVSQNPRHKITKRGQNVTFRCDPISEHNRLYWYRQTLGQGPEFLTYFQNEAQLEKSRLLSDRFSAERPKGSFSTLEIQRTEQGDSAMYLCASSHPHGTSLYSNQPQHFGDGTRLSIL.

V gene TRBV29-1 combines with J gene TRBJ1-4; 10 bases agree with TRBD1. Per germline, CDR1 SQVTM and CDR2 ANQGSEA. V was pared by 4 bases and J by 8 bases, with 13 bases of the junction left unmatched. The CDR3 consists of 16 residues. The CDR3 is CSVGRTGGNAGEKLFF. CDR3 sequence (DNA): TGCAGCGTTGGGCGGACAGGGGGGAACGCGGGGGAAAAACTGTTTTTT.

The chain combines TRBV29-1 with TRBJ1-1; 10 bases fit TRBD1. Germline assignment: CDR1 SQVTM and CDR2 ANQGSEA. This CDR3 has 12 residues. The V segment lost 7 bases and the J segment 3 bases; nucleotides outside the gene matches: 2. CDR3 in amino acids: CSAGTGDTEAFF. CDR3 DNA sequence: TGCAGCGCCGGGACAGGGGACACTGAAGCTTTCTTT.

This sequence joins TRBV4-1 and TRBJ1-3; TRBD1 is a possible D gene (6 bases). Germline V CDR1 and CDR2: MGHRA, YSYEKL. There are 18 residues in the CDR3. Trimming took off 5 bases at V and 0 bases at J, with 20 bases between the two ends. CDR3 in DNA: TGCGCCAGCAGCTCGCAAACCGTACAGGGAGCCTCTGGAAACACCATATATTTT. It is translated as CASSSQTVQGASGNTIYF.

This chain joins TRBV7-6 and TRBJ2-7; 12 positions agree with TRBD2. CDR3 length: 17 residues. V gave up 4 bases and J gave up 1 base; unmatched junction bases: 8. In germline, CDR1 is SGHVS, CDR2 FNYEAQ. CDR3 sequence reads: CASSSGTSGRSSYEQYF. In DNA, the CDR3 is TGTGCCAGCAGCTCTGGGACTAGCGGGCGATCTTCCTACGAGCAGTACTTC.

This sequence joins TRBV3-1 (or the pseudogene TRBV3-2) and TRBJ2-5; TRBD2 matches 8 bases. The V gene's germline CDR1 is LGHDT and CDR2 YNNKEL (reference sequence). The junction had 10 bases not matched to a gene; V was cut back by 3 bases and J by 4 bases. The CDR3 is 16 residues long. CDR3 in DNA: TGTGCCAGCAGCCAGACGCCAGGGACTAGTGGAGAGACCCAGTACTTC. Residues: CASSQTPGTSGETQYF.

The chain joins TRBV5-4 to TRBJ1-1; a weak D match, TRBD1 (6 bases). V dropped 7 bases and J dropped 6 bases, with 10 bases sitting between them. Germline V gene sequence: CDR1 SGHNT, CDR2 YYREEE (reference sequence). CDR3 length equals 11 residues. The CDR3 nucleotides are TGTGCCAGCGAAGGGGGACCTGAAGCTTTCTTT. The encoded protein is CASEGGPEAFF.

The chain carries TRBV7-9 and TRBJ2-3; no reliable D call. Germline assignment: CDR1 SEHNR and CDR2 FQNEAQ (reference sequence). The CDR3 spans 14 residues. Written as DNA, the CDR3 is TGTGCGTCGAGCGCCACAATCAGCACAGATACGCAGTATTTT. The encoded protein is CASSATISTDTQYF. The variable domain in full, completed from reference TRBV7-9 and TRBJ2-3, reads DTGVSQNPRHKITKRGQNVTFRCDPISEHNRLYWYRQTLGQGPEFLTYFQNEAQLEKSRLLSDRFSAERPKGSFSTLEIQRTEQGDSAMYLCASSATISTDTQYFGPGTRLTVL.

This chain links TRBV6-1 with TRBJ2-3; tentative D call: TRBD1 (6 bases). Trimming shortened V by 3 bases and J by 6 bases, and 10 bases separated the two germline ends. CDR3 size: 13 residues. Germline CDR1 MNHNS, CDR2 SASEGT. The CDR3 sequence: CASSEGAHDTQYF. CDR3 bases: TGTGCCAGCAGTGAGGGGGCGCATGATACGCAGTATTTT.

The table lists this clone with a few counts. V and J are TRBV12-3 or TRBV12-4 and TRBJ2-3; D is uncertain. Trimming removed 8 bases at V and 2 bases at J, with 8 bases between. The CDR3 length is 12 residues. The CDR3 bases are TGTGCCAGCTCCGGGTTCACAGATACGCAGTATTTT. Translated: CASSGFTDTQYF.

This clone has just a few counts. In nucleotides, the CDR3 is TGTGCCAGCAGTTTACTTAACACCGGGGAGCTGTTTTTT. Translation gives CASSLLNTGELFF. This rearrangement joins TRBV27 to TRBJ2-2; D not certain. This CDR3 is built from 13 residues. Trimming shortened V by 2 bases and J by 2 bases, and 3 bases separated the two germline ends. CDR1 is MNHEY, CDR2 SMNVEV, per germline (reference sequence).

The rearrangement links TRBV10-2 to TRBJ2-7, with D tentatively TRBD2 (7 bases). Trimming took off 8 bases at V and 3 bases at J, with 17 bases between the two ends. CDR1 WSHSY and CDR2 SAAADI come from the germline V gene. The CDR3 is 14 amino acids. The CDR3 DNA sequence: TGCGCCAGCTCGAGGGGGGGCGGGGGCTACGAGCAGTACTTC. It yields the protein CASSRGGGGYEQYF.

The rearrangement links TRBV5-4 to TRBJ1-2; D perhaps matches TRBD1 (5 bases). The V gene's germline CDR1 is SGHNT and CDR2 YYREEE (reference sequence). V dropped 6 bases and J dropped 0 bases, with 15 bases sitting between them. There are 15 residues in the CDR3. In DNA, the CDR3 is TGTGCCAGCAACATCCGGGGGGGGACTAACTATGGCTACACCTTC. Its protein is CASNIRGGTNYGYTF.

The genes are TRBV27 and TRBJ2-3; D gene ambiguous. The CDR3 is 14 amino acids. Germline V CDR1 and CDR2: MNHEY, SMNVEV (reference sequence). Trimming removed 3 bases from V and 6 bases from J, with 13 bases in between. The CDR3 bases are TGTGCCAGCAGTTTTGACGGAAGGCGGGATACGCAGTATTTT. Translating gives CASSFDGRRDTQYF.

The V call is TRBV6-5, the J call TRBJ2-7; D is perhaps TRBD1 (6 bases). V shed 0 bases and J shed 0 bases, with 12 bases lying between them. Germline loops: CDR1 MNHEY, CDR2 SVGAGI. The CDR3 runs to 16 residues. The CDR3 nucleotides are TGTGCCAGCAGTTACTCTGTAGGACAGACCTCCTACGAGCAGTACTTC. Encoded protein: CASSYSVGQTSYEQYF.

The gene calls are TRBV7-9 and TRBJ1-3; 7 bases map to TRBD1. Germline loops: CDR1 SEHNR, CDR2 FQNEAQ (reference sequence). Trimming removed 5 bases from V and 2 bases from J; junction bases left unmatched: 9. The length of the CDR3 is 16 residues. The CDR3 DNA reads as TGTGCCAGCAGCCTAAATCAGGGGACAGCTGGAAACACCATATATTTT. Translating it yields CASSLNQGTAGNTIYF.

The chain uses TRBV18 and TRBJ2-2, with a tentative D call TRBD1 (5 bases). Germline V gene lookup returns CDR1 KGHSH and CDR2 LQKENI. The V and J ends lost 2 bases and 2 bases respectively, with 9 bases between them. The length of the CDR3 is 15 residues. CDR3 nucleotides: TGTGCCAGCTCACCATCCAGGGCAAACACCGGGGAGCTGTTTTTT. Amino acids: CASSPSRANTGELFF.

This chain links TRBV18 with TRBJ2-5; 7 bases align to TRBD1. Trimming at V came to 4 bases and at J to 5 bases, leaving 10 bases not matched to a gene. The germline gives CDR1 KGHSH, CDR2 LQKENI. The CDR3 has 15 residues. CDR3 nucleotides: TGTGCCAGCTCACGGGGACAGCATGCAGGGGAGACCCAGTACTTC. This translates into CASSRGQHAGETQYF.

The chain joins TRBV3-1 (or the pseudogene TRBV3-2) to TRBJ2-1, with D tentatively TRBD2 (5 bases). The V gene lost 10 bases and the J gene lost 3 bases, with 7 bases spanning the gap. Germline V gene lookup returns CDR1 LGHDT and CDR2 YNNKEL (reference sequence). This CDR3 has 11 residues. This CDR3 is CATRDYNEQFF. The CDR3 DNA reads TGTGCCACCCGGGACTACAATGAGCAGTTCTTC.